A selection of T cell receptor beta chains follows, all from one sample in a study of blood T cell repertoires in COVID-19. Here immunoSEQ multiplex PCR was the method, and the copy in TCRdb shows in-frame clones only, minus some. The sample lists 150,000 to 200,000 clones; roughly 88% were seen once. Sequenced: PBMCs or T cells enriched from blood (not recorded which). Receptors were obtained from a man aged 50 or older who had recovered from COVID-19. CDR3s include the opening cysteine and the closing phenylalanine or tryptophan. D genes are given only for firm matches. Only part of the rows carry a size: once, few, many, or a class if the clone is expanded.

-	-	TRBV19	TRBJ2-3	TGTGCCAGTACAAGTTGGCCTGGGCTCACAGATACGCAGTATTTT	CASTSWPGLTDTQYF
-	-	TRBV7-6	TRBJ1-3	TGTGCCAGCAGCGTACAGGATATCTCTGGAAACACCATATATTTT	CASSVQDISGNTIYF
-	few	TRBV7-9	TRBJ2-5	TGTGCCAGCAGCTTAGTTGTAGCCGAGACCCAGTACTTC	CASSLVVAETQYF
-	-	TRBV18	TRBJ2-3	TGTGCCAGCTCACCGGGGGGTAACACAGATACGCAGTATTTT	CASSPGGNTDTQYF
-	-	TRBV4-1	TRBJ2-1	TGCGCCAGCAGCCAAGGGCGGGCCAGCTCCTACAATGAGCAGTTCTTC	CASSQGRASSYNEQFF
-	-	TRBV27	TRBJ1-2	TGTGCCAGCAGTCCCACCGGGAATAACTATGGCTACACCTTC	CASSPTGNNYGYTF
TRBD1	few	TRBV5-1	TRBJ1-6	TGCGCCAGCAGCGACGGGACAGGGAATTCACCCCTCCACTTT	CASSDGTGNSPLHF
-	once	TRBV3-1/TRBV3-2	TRBJ1-2	TGTGCCAGCAGCACCGGGAGTCGGTATGGCTACACCTTC	CASSTGSRYGYTF
-	-	TRBV7-7	TRBJ1-2	TGTGCCAGCAGCTTCACTAACCCTACAGGTGCCGACGGCTACACCTTC	CASSFTNPTGADGYTF
-	-	TRBV7-9	TRBJ1-2	TGTGCCAGCAGCCACGACAGGTTCTATGGCTACACCTTC	CASSHDRFYGYTF